The 7 T cell receptor beta chains given below trace back to one sample, sequenced in a study of blood T cell repertoires in COVID-19 (TCRdb year 2020). The library was prepared using the immunoSEQ multiplex PCR assay. What TCRdb holds here is the immuneACCESS table cut down to in-frame rearrangements. Part of the clones is not present; checked against another copy, under half of the missing clones reflect an unresolved V gene, and the others are unexplained. For this sample the table gives fewer than 350,000 clones, of which about 82% were detected only once. Around 7.8% of the sample is taken by the ten largest. The sequencing sample was made of peripheral blood. All receptors come from a human donor in a cohort sampled during active COVID-19.

The chain is built from TRBV2 and TRBJ2-1; the D gene is possibly TRBD2 (6 bases). This CDR3 contains 14 residues. The V end was cut by 6 bases, the J end by 9 bases, with 18 bases between. Germline CDR1 and CDR2: SNHLY and FYNNEI. The CDR3 coding sequence is TGTGCCAGCAGCCGGGACTCTTTTACAATTGAGCAGTTCTTC. It codes for CASSRDSFTIEQFF. Drawing the rest from reference TRBV2 and TRBJ2-1, the complete variable domain is EPEVTQTPSHQVTQMGQEVILRCVPISNHLYFYWYRQILGQKVEFLVSFYNNEISEKSEIFDDQFSVERPDGSNFTLKIRSTKLEDSAMYFCASSRDSFTIEQFFGPGTRLTVL.

The J gene is TRBJ2-7, the V gene TRBV5-1; D possibly corresponds to TRBD2 (6 bases). In germline, CDR1 is SGHRS, CDR2 YFSETQ. Trimming left V 3 bases short and J 2 bases short, with 6 bases between. The CDR3 is 12 amino acids. The DNA of the CDR3 is TGCGCCAGCAGCTCGGGAGCCTACGAGCAGTACTTC. Its translation: CASSSGAYEQYF.

The rearrangement links TRBV6-5 to TRBJ2-7, with 7 bases lining up with TRBD2. Losses at the gene ends were 8 bases for V and 4 bases for J; bases not matched to a gene: 11. CDR3 length equals 14 residues. The germline V gene encodes CDR1 MNHEY and CDR2 SVGAGI. The CDR3 DNA reads TGTGCCAGCCGCCGGGGGGAGGATCCATACGAGCAGTACTTC. As protein: CASRRGEDPYEQYF.

The CDR3 is CASSPGSSKGYTF. DNA of the CDR3: TGTGCCAGCAGCCCCGGGTCCAGCAAGGGCTACACCTTC. The chain carries TRBV7-3 and TRBJ1-2; D ambiguous. Germline-derived CDR1 and CDR2 are SGHTA and FQGTGA. The CDR3 is 13 residues long. Trimming took 5 bases from V and 8 from J, leaving 15 bases between them. Full variable domain (rest looked up from reference TRBV7-3 and TRBJ1-2): GAGVSQTPSNKVTEKGKYVELRCDPISGHTALYWYRQSLGQGPEFLIYFQGTGAADDSGLPNDRFFAVRPEGSVSTLKIQRTERGDSAVYLCASSPGSSKGYTFGSGTRLTVV.

The CDR3 DNA follows: TGTGCCAGCTCATCCCGCGAGGCTCAGCCCCAGCATTTT. This translates into CASSSREAQPQHF. The chain combines TRBV6-5 with TRBJ1-5; no reliable D call. This CDR3 is built from 13 residues. Germline CDR1 reads MNHEY; CDR2 reads SVGAGI. V was trimmed by 8 bases and J by 6 bases, leaving 14 bases between them.

This clone has just a few counts. The chain links TRBV5-6 to TRBJ1-4; 10 nucleotides agree with TRBD1. The V and J ends lost 4 bases and 10 bases, in that order; junction bases with no gene match: 10. The CDR3 consists of 15 residues. Germline V gives CDR1 SGHDT, CDR2 YYEEEE. DNA for the CDR3: TGTGCCAGCAGCCACTCCCGGGACAGGGGACCAAAACTGTTTTTT. Its protein product is CASSHSRDRGPKLFF.

This rearrangement joins TRBV30 to TRBJ2-3, with TRBD2 matching 11 bases. This CDR3 contains 13 residues. The germline V gene encodes CDR1 GTSNPN and CDR2 SVGIG (reference sequence). The V gene end was trimmed by 5 bases and the J gene end by 4 bases; junction bases not matched to a gene: 2. The DNA of the CDR3 is TGTGCCTGGGCTAGCGGGGGGCCAGATACGCAGTATTTT. Its translation: CAWASGGPDTQYF.